The 14 T cell receptor beta chains below all came from one sample that was sequenced in a study of Graves' ophthalmopathy and Graves' hyperthyroidism. For repertoire sequencing, the TCR beta CDR3 regions were amplified from RNA transcripts. Scientists carried out first-round RT-PCR using HTBI primers and then a second-round multiplex PCR. TCRdb used MiXCR to reprocess the multiplex PCR reads, holding one entry per CDR3 protein. The sample comprises over a million distinct CDR3 sequences, about 40% of which are singletons, and 11% rests with the top ten. The sequenced material came from peripheral blood or thyroid tissue (not recorded which). These receptors all stem from an adult man with Graves' hyperthyroidism.

This clonotype has more than one count but fewer than ten. V is TRBV28 and J is TRBJ1-2, with D perhaps TRBD1 (5 bases). This CDR3 has 14 residues. Germline CDR1 is MDHEN and CDR2 is SYDVKM. V dropped 5 bases and J dropped 4 bases, with 14 bases sitting between them. DNA of the CDR3: TGTGCCAGCAGTACTCGGGACGGACCCTATGGCTACACCTTC. This translates into CASSTRDGPYGYTF.

Concerning this clonotype itself: The junction and the germline gene differ at one end; a read error may be behind it. The genes are TRBV6-6 and TRBJ1-1; unclear D gene. Germline CDR1 and CDR2: MNHNY and SVGAGI (reference sequence). The CDR3 has 12 amino acids. CDR3 nucleotide sequence: TGTGCCAGCAGCTGCCTGAACACCGAAGCTTTCTTT. Its protein is CASSCLNTEAFF.

This clonotype was seen only a few times. The chain combines TRBV4-1 with TRBJ2-7; tentatively, D is TRBD2 (7 bases). From germline, CDR1 is MGHRA and CDR2 YSYEKL. Trimming took 2 bases from V and 2 from J, leaving 13 bases between them. The CDR3 extends over 15 amino acids. The CDR3 spells CASSQNAGAAYEQYF. The CDR3, as DNA: TGCGCCAGCAGCCAAAACGCGGGGGCCGCCTACGAGCAGTACTTC.

The sample holds many counts of this clonotype. This chain uses TRBV9 with TRBJ2-7; TRBD1 or TRBD2 may be the D gene (6 bases each). Germline V CDR1 and CDR2: SGDLS, YYNGEE. This CDR3 spans 13 amino acids. V lost 4 bases and J 5 bases, leaving 13 bases between the germline ends. The CDR3 nucleotides read TGTGCCAGCAGCACCGAGGGGGGCCACGAGCAGTACTTC. It translates to CASSTEGGHEQYF.

V is TRBV2 and J is TRBJ2-6; D gene unclear. CDR1 and CDR2 (germline): SNHLY, FYNNEI. The CDR3 covers 18 residues. V was pared by 5 bases and J by 0 bases, with 17 bases between. CDR3 loop: CASSYPDDGLSGANVLTF. Here the CDR3 DNA reads TGTGCCAGCAGTTACCCAGACGACGGGCTCTCTGGGGCCAACGTCCTGACTTTC.

Worth noting for this clonotype: In this CDR3 the conserved last residue, phenylalanine or tryptophan, is missing, so a read error is likely. The limits of the CDR3 on the DNA are not certain, so only TCRdb's listed CDR3 is given. V and J are TRBV7-2 and TRBJ1-4. Germline-derived CDR1 and CDR2 are SGHTA and FQGNSA. The CDR3 totals 10 residues, both ends included. CDR3 protein: CASSEKPDGY.

This clonotype has just a few counts. The CDR3 nucleotides read TGTGCCAGCAGTCAACGACTAGCAACCTACGAGCAGTACTTC. Its protein is CASSQRLATYEQYF. The rearrangement uses TRBV27 and TRBJ2-7, with 7 bases aligning to TRBD2. The V segment lost 5 bases and the J segment 2 bases; nucleotides outside the gene matches: 6. The CDR3 totals 14 residues. Germline CDR1 reads MNHEY; CDR2 reads SMNVEV (reference sequence).

This clonotype has ten or more counts. The genes are TRBV9 and TRBJ1-6; 7 positions match TRBD1. The germline CDR1 and CDR2 sequences are SGDLS and YYNGEE. The V gene end was trimmed by 6 bases and the J gene end by 9 bases; junction bases not matched to a gene: 15. This CDR3 spans 16 amino acids. DNA for the CDR3: TGTGCCAGCACCCTCATCGGAGACAGGGTTATTTCACCCCTCCACTTT. Protein sequence: CASTLIGDRVISPLHF.

This clonotype was detected only a few times. This chain uses TRBV9 with TRBJ2-1; possibly TRBD2 for D (5 bases). The CDR3 consists of 14 residues. Trimming cost V 1 base and J 6 bases, with 11 bases left between them. Looked up from germline, CDR1 is SGDLS and CDR2 is YYNGEE. The CDR3 loop is CASSVRLAANEQFF. CDR3 DNA: TGTGCCAGCAGCGTACGGCTAGCAGCCAATGAGCAGTTCTTC.

This clonotype came up many times. The chain joins TRBV10-3 to TRBJ1-6, with unresolved D. The CDR3 runs 14 residues. Germline loops: CDR1 ENHRY, CDR2 SYGVKD. V lost 2 bases and J lost 5, with 7 bases in between. CDR3: CAISEIWDNSPLHF. CDR3 DNA sequence: TGTGCCATCAGTGAGATATGGGATAATTCACCCCTCCACTTT.

This clonotype has just a few counts. The V and J genes are TRBV7-8 and TRBJ2-5; a weak D match, TRBD2 (5 bases). This CDR3 is built from 13 residues. The germline V gene encodes CDR1 SGHVS and CDR2 FQNEAQ. V was clipped by 7 bases and J by 14 bases, with 23 bases between them. The CDR3 region is CASIEGSSTSEYF. CDR3 nucleotides: TGTGCCAGCATCGAGGGAAGCTCCACATCGGAATACTTC.

This clonotype has at least ten counts. V usage is TRBV20-1 and J usage is TRBJ1-1; D might be TRBD1 (5 bases). This CDR3 contains 12 residues. V gave up 4 bases and J gave up 3 bases, with 9 bases separating them. The V gene's germline CDR1 is DFQATT and CDR2 SNEGSKA (reference sequence). The CDR3 nucleotides are TGCAGTGCTAAAATACAGGACACTGAAGCTTTCTTT. This sequence encodes CSAKIQDTEAFF.

V and J are TRBV12-3 or TRBV12-4 and TRBJ2-2, with a tentative D call TRBD2 (5 bases). CDR3 length equals 12 residues. V lost 6 bases and J lost 8, with 10 bases in between. CDR3 in amino acids: CASRSPGGELFF. CDR3 sequence (DNA): TGTGCCAGCAGGTCCCCGGGGGGGGAGCTGTTTTTT.

This clonotype was recorded many times. The chain employs TRBV9 and TRBJ1-3, with D unresolved. The CDR3 extends over 12 amino acids. Germline V lookup: CDR1 SGDLS, CDR2 YYNGEE. The CDR3 DNA is TGTGCATCCTCCCGCTCTGGAAACACCATATATTTT. The encoded protein is CASSRSGNTIYF.